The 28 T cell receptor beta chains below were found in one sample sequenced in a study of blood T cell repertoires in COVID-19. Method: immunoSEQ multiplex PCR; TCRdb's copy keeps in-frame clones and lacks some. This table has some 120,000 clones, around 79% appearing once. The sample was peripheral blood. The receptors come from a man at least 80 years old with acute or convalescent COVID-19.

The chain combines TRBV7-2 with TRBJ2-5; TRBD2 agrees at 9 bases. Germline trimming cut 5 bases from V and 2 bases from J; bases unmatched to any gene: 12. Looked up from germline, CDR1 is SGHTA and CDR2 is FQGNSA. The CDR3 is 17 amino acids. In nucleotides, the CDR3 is TGTGCCAGCAGCCCCGGTCCGACCCTAGCGGGGCAAGAGACCCAGTACTTC. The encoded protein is CASSPGPTLAGQETQYF.

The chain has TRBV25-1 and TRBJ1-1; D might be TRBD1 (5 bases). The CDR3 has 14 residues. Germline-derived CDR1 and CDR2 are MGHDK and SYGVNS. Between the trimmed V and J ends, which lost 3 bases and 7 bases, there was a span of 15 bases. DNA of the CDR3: TGTGCCAGCAGTGACCCGGGGGGATCTAATGAAGCTTTCTTT. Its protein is CASSDPGGSNEAFF. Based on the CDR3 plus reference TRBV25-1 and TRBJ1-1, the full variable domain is EADIYQTPRYLVIGTGKKITLECSQTMGHDKMYWYQQDPGMELHLIHYSYGVNSTEKGDLSSESTVSRIRTEHFPLTLESARPSHTSQYLCASSDPGGSNEAFFGQGTRLTVV.

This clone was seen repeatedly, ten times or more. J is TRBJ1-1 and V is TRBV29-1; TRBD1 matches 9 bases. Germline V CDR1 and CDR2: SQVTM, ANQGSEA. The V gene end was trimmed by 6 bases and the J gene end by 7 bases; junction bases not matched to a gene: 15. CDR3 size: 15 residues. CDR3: CSVVRTGGAPNEAFF. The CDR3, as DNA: TGCAGCGTCGTCCGTACAGGGGGCGCCCCTAATGAAGCTTTCTTT.

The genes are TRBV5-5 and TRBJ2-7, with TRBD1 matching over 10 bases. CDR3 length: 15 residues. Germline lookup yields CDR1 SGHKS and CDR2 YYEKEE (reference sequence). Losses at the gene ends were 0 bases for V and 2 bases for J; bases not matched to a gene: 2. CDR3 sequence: CASSLGQGATYEQYF. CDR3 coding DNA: TGTGCCAGCAGCTTGGGACAGGGGGCCACCTACGAGCAGTACTTC.

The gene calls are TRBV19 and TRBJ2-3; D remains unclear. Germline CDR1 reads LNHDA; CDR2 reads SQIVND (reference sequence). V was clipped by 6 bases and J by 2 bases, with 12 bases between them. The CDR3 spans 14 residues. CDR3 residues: CASSTIGVTDTQYF. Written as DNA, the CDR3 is TGTGCCAGTAGCACTATAGGTGTCACAGATACGCAGTATTTT.

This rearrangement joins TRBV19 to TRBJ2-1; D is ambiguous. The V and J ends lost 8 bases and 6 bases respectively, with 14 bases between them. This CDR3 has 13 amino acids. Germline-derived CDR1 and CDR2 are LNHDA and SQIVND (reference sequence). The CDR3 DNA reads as TGTGCCAGTGCTGGGCAGAGTATCAATGAGCAGTTCTTC. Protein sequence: CASAGQSINEQFF.

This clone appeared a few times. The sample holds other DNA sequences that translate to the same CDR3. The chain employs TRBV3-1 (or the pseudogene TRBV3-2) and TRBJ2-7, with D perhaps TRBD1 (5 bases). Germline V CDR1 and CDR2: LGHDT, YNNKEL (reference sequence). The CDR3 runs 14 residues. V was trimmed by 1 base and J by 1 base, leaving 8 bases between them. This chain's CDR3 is CASSQGQGSYEQYF. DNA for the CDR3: TGTGCCAGCAGCCAAGGCCAGGGTTCCTACGAGCAGTACTTC.

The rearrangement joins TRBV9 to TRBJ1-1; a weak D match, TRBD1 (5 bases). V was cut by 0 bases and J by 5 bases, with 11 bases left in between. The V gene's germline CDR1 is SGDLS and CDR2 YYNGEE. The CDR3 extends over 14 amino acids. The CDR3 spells CASSVAPDITEAFF. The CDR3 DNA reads TGTGCCAGCAGCGTAGCCCCGGACATTACTGAAGCTTTCTTT.

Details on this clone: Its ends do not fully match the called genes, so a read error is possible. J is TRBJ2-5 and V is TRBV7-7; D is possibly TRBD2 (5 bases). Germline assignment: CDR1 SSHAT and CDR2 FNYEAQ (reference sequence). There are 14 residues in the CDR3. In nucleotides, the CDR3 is TGTGCTAGCAGCACCCTCGACGGGAAAGAGACCCAGTACTTC. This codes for CASSTLDGKETQYF.

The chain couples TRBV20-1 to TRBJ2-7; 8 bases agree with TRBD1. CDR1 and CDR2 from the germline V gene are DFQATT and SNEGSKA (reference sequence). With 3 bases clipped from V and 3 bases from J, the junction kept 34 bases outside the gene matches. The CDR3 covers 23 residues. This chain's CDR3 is CSASALRTGTEDNKGLGSYEQYF. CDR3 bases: TGCAGTGCTAGTGCCCTCCGGACAGGGACGGAGGACAATAAAGGGTTGGGGAGCTACGAGCAGTACTTC.

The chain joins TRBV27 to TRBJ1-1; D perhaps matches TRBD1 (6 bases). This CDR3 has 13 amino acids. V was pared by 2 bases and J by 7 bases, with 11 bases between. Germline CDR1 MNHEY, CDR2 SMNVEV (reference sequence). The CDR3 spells CASSLQGSGEAFF. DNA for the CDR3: TGTGCCAGCAGTTTACAGGGGTCAGGTGAAGCTTTCTTT.

The CDR3 region is CSVDLGGNTEAFF. Written as DNA, the CDR3 is TGCAGCGTTGATTTGGGGGGGAACACTGAAGCTTTCTTT. The gene calls are TRBV29-1 and TRBJ1-1, with D maybe TRBD1 (5 bases). Trimming removed 3 bases from V and 1 base from J, with 9 bases in between. The CDR3 is 13 residues long. The germline gives CDR1 SQVTM, CDR2 ANQGSEA.

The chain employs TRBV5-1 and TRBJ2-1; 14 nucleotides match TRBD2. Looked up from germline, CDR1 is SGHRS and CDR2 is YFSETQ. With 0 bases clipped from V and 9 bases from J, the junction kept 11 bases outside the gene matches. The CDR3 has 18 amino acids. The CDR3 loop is CASSLDPGLAGAVGEQFF. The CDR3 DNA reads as TGCGCCAGCAGCTTGGACCCGGGACTAGCGGGGGCGGTTGGTGAGCAGTTCTTC.

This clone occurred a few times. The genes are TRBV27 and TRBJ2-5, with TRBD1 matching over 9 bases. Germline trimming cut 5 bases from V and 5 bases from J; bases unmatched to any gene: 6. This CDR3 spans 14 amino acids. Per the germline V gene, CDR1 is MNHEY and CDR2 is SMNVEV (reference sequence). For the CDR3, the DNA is TGTGCCAGCAGTACGCACAGGGGGCGGGAGACCCAGTACTTC. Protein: CASSTHRGRETQYF.

CDR3 sequence (DNA): TGTGCCAGCAGTAACTTCGGGAATTCACCCCTCCACTTT. This gives the protein CASSNFGNSPLHF. The rearrangement uses TRBV27 and TRBJ1-6; D remains ambiguous. V was cut by 5 bases and J by 7 bases, with 9 bases left in between. Germline V gives CDR1 MNHEY, CDR2 SMNVEV (reference sequence). The CDR3 totals 13 residues.

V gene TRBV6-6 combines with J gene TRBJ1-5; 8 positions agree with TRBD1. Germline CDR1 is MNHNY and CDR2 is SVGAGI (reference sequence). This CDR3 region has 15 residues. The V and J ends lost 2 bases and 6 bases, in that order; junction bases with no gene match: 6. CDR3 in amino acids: CASSYGQGAGQPQHF. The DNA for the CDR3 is TGTGCCAGCAGTTACGGGCAGGGGGCCGGTCAGCCCCAGCATTTT.

CDR3 sequence (DNA): TGTGCCAGCAGAGCCCCGGGGGTTCGGGGGACTGAAGCTTTCTTT. This sequence encodes CASRAPGVRGTEAFF. The J gene is TRBJ1-1, the V gene TRBV7-8; maybe TRBD1 (5 bases). The CDR3 length is 15 residues. Germline loops: CDR1 SGHVS, CDR2 FQNEAQ. Trimming shortened V by 6 bases and J by 5 bases, and 19 bases separated the two germline ends.

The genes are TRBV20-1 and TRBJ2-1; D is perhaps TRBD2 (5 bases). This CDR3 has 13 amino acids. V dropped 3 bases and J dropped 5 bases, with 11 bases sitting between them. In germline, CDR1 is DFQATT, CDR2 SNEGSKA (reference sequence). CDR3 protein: CSASSGSDNEQFF. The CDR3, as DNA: TGCAGTGCTAGTTCCGGTAGCGACAATGAGCAGTTCTTC.

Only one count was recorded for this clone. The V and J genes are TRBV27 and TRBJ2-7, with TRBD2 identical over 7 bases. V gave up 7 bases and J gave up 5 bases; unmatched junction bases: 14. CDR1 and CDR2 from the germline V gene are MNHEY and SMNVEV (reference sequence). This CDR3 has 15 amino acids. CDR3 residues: CASKKNREGTHEQYF. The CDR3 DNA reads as TGTGCCAGCAAAAAGAATAGGGAGGGAACGCACGAGCAGTACTTC.

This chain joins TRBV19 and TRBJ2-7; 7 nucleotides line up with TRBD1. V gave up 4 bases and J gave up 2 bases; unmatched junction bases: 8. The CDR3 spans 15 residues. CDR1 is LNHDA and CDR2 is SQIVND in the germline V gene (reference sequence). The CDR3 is CASSTLGQGAYEQYF. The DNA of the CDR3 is TGTGCCAGTAGTACCCTAGGGCAGGGGGCCTACGAGCAGTACTTC.

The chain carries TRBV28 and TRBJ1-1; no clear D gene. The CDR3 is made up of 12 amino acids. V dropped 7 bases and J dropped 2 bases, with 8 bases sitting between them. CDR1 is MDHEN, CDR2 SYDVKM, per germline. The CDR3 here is CASKLFNTEAFF. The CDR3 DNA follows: TGTGCCAGCAAGCTGTTTAACACTGAAGCTTTCTTT.

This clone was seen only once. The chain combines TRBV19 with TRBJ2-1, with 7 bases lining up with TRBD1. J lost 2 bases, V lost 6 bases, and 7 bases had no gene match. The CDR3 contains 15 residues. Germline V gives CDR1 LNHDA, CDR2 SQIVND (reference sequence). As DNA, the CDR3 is TGTGCCAGTAGGACAGGGCCGGTGGCCTACAATGAGCAGTTCTTC. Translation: CASRTGPVAYNEQFF. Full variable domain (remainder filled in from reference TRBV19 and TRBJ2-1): DGGITQSPKYLFRKEGQNVTLSCEQNLNHDAMYWYRQDPGQGLRLIYYSQIVNDFQKGDIAEGYSVSREKKESFPLTVTSAQKNPTAFYLCASRTGPVAYNEQFFGPGTRLTVL.

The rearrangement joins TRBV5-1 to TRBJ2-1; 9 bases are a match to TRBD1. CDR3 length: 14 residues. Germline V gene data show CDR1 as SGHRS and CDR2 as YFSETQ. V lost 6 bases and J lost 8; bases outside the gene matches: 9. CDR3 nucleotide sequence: TGCGCCAGCAAACGGACAGGGGAAACCTATGAGCAGTTCTTC. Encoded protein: CASKRTGETYEQFF.

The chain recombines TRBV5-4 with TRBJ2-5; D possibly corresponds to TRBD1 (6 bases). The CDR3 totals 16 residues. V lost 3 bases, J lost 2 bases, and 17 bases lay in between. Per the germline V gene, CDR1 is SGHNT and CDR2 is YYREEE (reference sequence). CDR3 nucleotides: TGTGCCAGCAGCTGGGGGCCCGGGACCCAGCAAGAGACCCAGTACTTC. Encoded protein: CASSWGPGTQQETQYF.

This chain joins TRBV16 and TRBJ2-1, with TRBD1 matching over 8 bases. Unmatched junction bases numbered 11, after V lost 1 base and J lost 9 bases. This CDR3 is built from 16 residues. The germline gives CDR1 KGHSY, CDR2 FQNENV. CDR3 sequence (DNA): TGTGCCAGCAGCCAATTAAGACAGGGGCTTCGCAGTGAGCAGTTCTTC. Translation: CASSQLRQGLRSEQFF. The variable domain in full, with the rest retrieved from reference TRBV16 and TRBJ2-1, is GEEVAQTPKHLVRGEGQKAKLYCAPIKGHSYVFWYQQVLKNEFKFLISFQNENVFDETGMPKERFSAKCLPNSPCSLEIQATKLEDSAVYFCASSQLRQGLRSEQFFGPGTRLTVL.

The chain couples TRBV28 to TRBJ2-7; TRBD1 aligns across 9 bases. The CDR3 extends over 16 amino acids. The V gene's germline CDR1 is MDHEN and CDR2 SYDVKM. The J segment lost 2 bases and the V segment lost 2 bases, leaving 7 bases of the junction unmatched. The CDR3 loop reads CASSLPGTGLPYEQYF. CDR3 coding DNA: TGTGCCAGCAGTTTACCTGGGACAGGGCTCCCCTACGAGCAGTACTTC.

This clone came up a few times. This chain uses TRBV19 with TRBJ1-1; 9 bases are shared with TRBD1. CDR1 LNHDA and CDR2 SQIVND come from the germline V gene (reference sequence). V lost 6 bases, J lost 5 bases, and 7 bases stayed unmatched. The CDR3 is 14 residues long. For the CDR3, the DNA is TGTGCCAGTAGACTGGGACAGGGAGGTACTGAAGCTTTCTTT. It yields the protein CASRLGQGGTEAFF.

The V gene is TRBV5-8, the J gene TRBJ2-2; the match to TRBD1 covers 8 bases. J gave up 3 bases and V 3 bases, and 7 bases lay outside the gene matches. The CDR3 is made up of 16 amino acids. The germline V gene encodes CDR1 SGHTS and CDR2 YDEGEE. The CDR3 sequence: CASSWIDRGYTGELFF. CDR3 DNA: TGTGCCAGCAGCTGGATCGACAGGGGCTACACCGGGGAGCTGTTTTTT.